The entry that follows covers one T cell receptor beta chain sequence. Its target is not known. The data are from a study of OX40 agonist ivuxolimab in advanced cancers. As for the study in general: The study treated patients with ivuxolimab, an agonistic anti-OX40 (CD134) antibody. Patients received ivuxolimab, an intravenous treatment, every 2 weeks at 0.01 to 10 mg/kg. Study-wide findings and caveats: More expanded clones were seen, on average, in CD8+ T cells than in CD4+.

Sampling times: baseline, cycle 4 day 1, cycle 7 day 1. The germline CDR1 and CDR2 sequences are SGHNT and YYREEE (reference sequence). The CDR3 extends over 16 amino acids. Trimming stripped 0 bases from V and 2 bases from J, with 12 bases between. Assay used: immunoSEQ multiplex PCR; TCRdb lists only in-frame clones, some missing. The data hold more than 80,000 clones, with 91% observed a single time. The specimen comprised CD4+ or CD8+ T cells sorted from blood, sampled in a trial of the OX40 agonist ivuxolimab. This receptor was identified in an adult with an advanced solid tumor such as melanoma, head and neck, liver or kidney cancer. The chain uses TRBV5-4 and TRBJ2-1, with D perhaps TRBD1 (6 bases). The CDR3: CASSLEGGAAYNEQFF. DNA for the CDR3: TGTGCCAGCAGCTTGGAAGGGGGAGCTGCCTACAATGAGCAGTTCTTC.